This T cell receptor beta chain was recorded in a study of blood T cells in healthy people across ages (dated by TCRdb to between 2014 and 2017). Regarding the complete study: In model experiments, template switching captured roughly one uniquely barcoded TCR beta cDNA molecule for every two T cells. The donors were split into four age groups: young (average around 15 years), middle-aged (about 40), aged (more than 60) and long-lived (under 85). The study analyzed two additional independent replicas of 1 million unique cDNA reads from the same blood draw for two donors, one aged 18 to 29 and one aged 80 or older. To avoid experimental bias, donors of different ages were randomly spread across the sequencing lanes. Age-related changes in TCR beta repertoire diversity were measured in the study by deep sequencing normalized with unique cDNA molecular identifiers.

The full study reports these points: There was a strong correlation between observed TCR beta diversity and the percentage of naive T cells measured by flow cytometry. Because profiling used bulk unsorted PBMCs, naive and antigen-experienced compartments could not be compared conclusively. Because donor CMV infection status was unknown, age-related changes in expanded clonotypes were potentially confounded. As age increased, observed TCR beta diversity per million T cells dropped in a roughly linear way, and a significant reduction was already evident by age 40. Estimates of total diversity based on one million sequenced T cells were considered lower bounds and underestimates. Compared with the aged group, the long-lived group had more naive CD4+ T cells, fewer expanded clones and increased TCR diversity, suggesting age selection.

CDR1 and CDR2 are drawn from the germline V gene: SQVTM, ANQGSEA. The CDR3 numbers 11 residues from cysteine through phenylalanine. The CDR3 DNA has 33 bases and is translated from base 1. Comments on this clonotype: What antigen it recognizes has not been identified. Just one base apart from a much larger clone, this may be a read error.

The library relied on 5' RACE. Instrument used: Illumina HiSeq 2500. A second PCR of roughly 7 to 11 cycles was performed with a sample-barcoded 5' primer and a J-beta primer mix. A template-switch 5' adaptor carrying 12 random nucleotides introduced a unique molecular identifier onto each TCR beta cDNA molecule. Each sample yielded at least 3 million CDR3-containing paired-end reads. The Mint cDNA synthesis kit, primed by a TRBC-specific oligonucleotide, was used to synthesize first-strand cDNA from all RNA. All cDNA was treated with uracil-DNA glycosylase and then went through a first 18-cycle PCR with the universal primers M1SS and BC2_uni_R. As for the original processing: Normalization of each sample was performed by random selection of 1 million high-quality reads, each carrying a distinct molecular identifier. Instead of being binned into consensus sequences, reads with shared molecular identifiers were discarded. MiTCR, set to a Q25 quality threshold and the strictest error-elimination algorithm, was used for CDR3 identification, clonotype clustering and error correction. A nonparametric unseen species model using Euler transformation provided a lower-bound estimate of total TCR beta diversity. TCRdb reprocessed the public reads (quality trimming at Q25 with fastp, clone calling with MiXCR) and kept in-frame beta chains. Rows are unified per CDR3 protein, each entry keeping the most common DNA and genes. The V and J calls and clone size come from TCRdb's table, not from the authors' own analysis. A total of about 970,000 distinct CDR3 sequences appear in this sample, roughly 50% of them only once. The ten most abundant clones make up 20% to 25% of the sample.

The approximately 39 donors, aged about 6 to 95 years, were systemically healthy Caucasian individuals from Russia. Each donor gave ten milliliters of peripheral blood, collected into EDTA-treated Vacutainer tubes. PBMCs were isolated by Ficoll-Paque density-gradient centrifugation, with at least 6 million obtained per sample. Total RNA, at least 5 micrograms per sample, was extracted from PBMCs with Trizol reagent. For every donor, an aliquot of PBMCs went through flow cytometry to measure the percentages of naive CD45RAhigh/CD27high T cells. This clonotype originated in a woman in her sixties in good health. The chain is made from TRBV29-1 and TRBJ2-7; TRBD1 might be the D gene, on 6 matching bases. The specimen was blood. The CDR3 in this case is CRVVVGAKQYF. DNA sequence: TGCCGCGTTGTTGTGGGGGCCAAGCAGTACTTC.